The TCR beta chain under discussion was sequenced for a study of OX40 agonist ivuxolimab in advanced cancers. Background for the entire study: Ivuxolimab was a fully human IgG2 agonistic monoclonal antibody targeting the costimulatory receptor OX40 (CD134). Intravenous ivuxolimab was administered to patients every 2 weeks at six dose levels: 0.01, 0.1, 0.3, 1.5, 3 and 10 mg/kg. In the dose-escalation cohort, 65% to 90% of patients were male, and the mean age was roughly 60 years, with a range of roughly 20 to 79. Partial responses occurred in three dose-escalation patients: two with cutaneous melanoma and one with hepatocellular carcinoma. Patients were allowed to have had prior anti-PD-1, anti-PD-L1 or anti-CTLA-4 therapy, and around 40% of the dose-escalation patients had previously received checkpoint inhibitors. Among the approximately 50 dose-escalation patients, about 20 had hepatocellular carcinoma, 15 or so melanoma, 9 renal cell carcinoma and 9 head and neck cancer. The paper covers the monotherapy dose-escalation part of the phase I ivuxolimab trial, which included N of about 50 patients. The purpose of peripheral TCRbeta sequencing was to test whether ivuxolimab changed TCR sequence diversity and led to clonal T-cell expansion.

CDR1 and CDR2 are read off the germline V gene (reference sequence) as LNHDA and SQIVND. Unmatched junction bases come to 23, with V trimmed by 5 bases and J by 3 bases. The CDR3 spans 22 residues, from the cysteine through the phenylalanine. Left in the record is the CDR3 DNA by itself, 66 bases read in frame from the first base. Genomic DNA was isolated from the sorted cells so that the TCRbeta CDR3 region could be sequenced. The immunoSEQ Assay was used to sequence the TCRbeta CDR3 regions. Entries here come from immuneACCESS through TCRdb and include only in-frame sequences with V and J called. Some clones fail to appear in such tables; in the studies checked, an unresolved V gene covers under half of the shortfall, and the cause of the remainder is unknown. The sample yields under 15,000 clones; under 85% were counted once. The leading ten clones occupy 15% to 20% of the sample. Patients with a history of autoimmune disease or receiving systemic immunosuppression were excluded from the trial. Peripheral blood for TCR sequencing was collected from all dose cohorts at baseline, on cycle 4 day 1, and on cycle 7 day 1. Samples came from an open-label, multicenter, first-in-human phase I dose-escalation trial of ivuxolimab. Adults with locally advanced or metastatic melanoma, renal cell, hepatocellular, or head and neck squamous cell carcinoma were enrolled in the trial. Before TCR sequencing, CD4+ T cells and CD8+ T cells were sorted from peripheral blood as separate populations.

Here is what the overall study found, with its caveats: Which antigens the clonally expanded peripheral T cells were specific for was not determined. In the 0.1-3.0 mg/kg groups, partial responders were among the patients with the lowest normalized peripheral clonal expansion, particularly in CD8+ T cells. At doses of 0.1 to 3.0 mg/kg, clonal expansion of both CD4+ and CD8+ T cells in blood was seen between baseline and week 6. Low levels of normalized T-cell clonal expansion were also seen in some patients who did not respond. After ivuxolimab, expanded clones were on average more numerous among CD8+ T cells than among CD4+ T cells.

Comments on this clone: The antigen this receptor binds is unknown. Within one base of it there is no much larger clone, and no base qualities were kept.

The sequence was collected from an adult with an advanced solid tumor such as melanoma, head and neck, liver or kidney cancer. The V gene is TRBV19 and the J gene is TRBJ2-1, and TRBD2 matches 12 of the central bases. The specimen comprised CD4+ or CD8+ T cells sorted from blood, sampled in a trial of the OX40 agonist ivuxolimab. The bases read TGTGCCAGTAGTCAGTCTAGCGGGGGGGCCGCCGCCCATGTCGCCCTCTACAATGAGCAGTTCTTC. The translation is CASSQSSGGAAAHVALYNEQFF.